A single sample gave rise to the 3 T cell receptor beta chains below, sequenced in a study of beta chain features in type 1 diabetes. The isolated RNA, all of it, was reverse transcribed, so expressed TCRB transcripts were what got sequenced. Some clones are missing from TCRdb's copy, which holds only in-frame ones; the method was immunoSEQ multiplex PCR. The sample has around 200,000 clones, about 13% seen once; the top ten hold 0.6% to 0.8%. The sequencing sample was made of central memory CD4+ T cells from blood. Every receptor here comes from a woman between 18 and 29 years old in good health.

This clone occurred a few times. Written as DNA, the CDR3 is TGTGCCAGCGGAACACACAGGGGCTCTGGAAACACCATATATTTT. This encodes CASGTHRGSGNTIYF. The V and J genes are TRBV7-2 and TRBJ1-3; TRBD1 agrees at 7 bases. CDR1 and CDR2 from the germline V gene are SGHTA and FQGNSA. The CDR3 runs to 15 residues. V trimming: 8 bases; J trimming: 0 bases; junction bases outside the gene matches: 7.

This clone was found a few times. V gene TRBV9 combines with J gene TRBJ1-5, with TRBD1 matching over 7 bases. V gave up 3 bases and J gave up 4 bases; unmatched junction bases: 4. This CDR3 comprises 14 residues. Germline loops: CDR1 SGDLS, CDR2 YYNGEE. Written as DNA, the CDR3 is TGTGCCAGCAGCGCCCCAGGGGGGAATCAGCCCCAGCATTTT. The encoded protein is CASSAPGGNQPQHF.

The chain has TRBV28 and TRBJ1-2; 8 bases agree with TRBD1. The CDR3 extends over 14 amino acids. Germline CDR1 MDHEN, CDR2 SYDVKM. The V and J ends lost 5 bases and 4 bases, in that order; junction bases with no gene match: 6. CDR3: CASSLDRAGYGYTF. DNA for the CDR3: TGTGCCAGCAGTCTGGACAGGGCGGGCTATGGCTACACCTTC.